The 25 T cell receptor beta chains below come from one sample, sequenced in a study of blood T cell repertoires in COVID-19. Generated by immunoSEQ multiplex PCR, the TCRdb table keeps only in-frame clones and is missing some. This table has about 300,000 clones, around 84% appearing once. The specimen sequenced was peripheral blood. The receptors here all came from a man in his 70s with acute or convalescent COVID-19.

The chain employs TRBV30 and TRBJ1-2; D is perhaps TRBD1 (5 bases). The germline V gene encodes CDR1 GTSNPN and CDR2 SVGIG (reference sequence). The CDR3 consists of 16 residues. With 0 bases removed from V and 6 bases from J, the gap between germline ends came to 20 bases. The CDR3 protein is CAWSVQVSGTIDGYTF. For the CDR3, the DNA is TGTGCCTGGAGTGTACAGGTCTCTGGAACCATCGATGGCTACACCTTC.

This chain joins TRBV19 and TRBJ1-1, with D perhaps TRBD1 (5 bases). Trimming left V 8 bases short and J 1 base short, with 11 bases between. The CDR3 spans 13 residues. CDR1 and CDR2 (germline): LNHDA, SQIVND (reference sequence). CDR3 protein: CASGASANTEAFF. DNA for the CDR3: TGTGCCAGTGGGGCCAGTGCGAACACTGAAGCTTTCTTT.

This clone has a single count. The chain joins TRBV29-1 to TRBJ1-1; D unclear. The germline V gene encodes CDR1 SQVTM and CDR2 ANQGSEA. CDR3 length: 12 amino acids. Trimming took off 7 bases at V and 1 base at J, with 10 bases between the two ends. CDR3 sequence: CSGRRRNTEAFF. The CDR3 DNA sequence: TGCAGCGGGCGACGGAGGAACACTGAAGCTTTCTTT.

The chain couples TRBV27 to TRBJ2-7; 7 nucleotides line up with TRBD1. J gave up 3 bases and V 10 bases, and 9 bases lay outside the gene matches. Per germline, CDR1 MNHEY and CDR2 SMNVEV (reference sequence). The CDR3 sequence is 13 residues long. The CDR3, as DNA: TGTGCCACCGCCCGCACAGGGGTCTACGAGCAGTACTTC. It specifies CATARTGVYEQYF.

The chain couples TRBV20-1 to TRBJ2-5; TRBD2 matches 7 bases. Germline-derived CDR1 and CDR2 are DFQATT and SNEGSKA (reference sequence). The CDR3 is made up of 15 amino acids. V shed 3 bases and J 1 base; nucleotides not matched to a gene: 8. The CDR3 spells CSASGSGGLQETQYF. CDR3 nucleotide sequence: TGCAGTGCTAGTGGGTCGGGAGGCCTCCAAGAGACCCAGTACTTC.

V is TRBV10-3 and J is TRBJ2-7; 9 bases map to TRBD1. Germline V gene lookup returns CDR1 ENHRY and CDR2 SYGVKD. V lost 10 bases and J lost 6; bases outside the gene matches: 10. CDR3 size: 13 residues. CDR3 in DNA: TGTGCCACCCATCGGGACAGGGAAAGCGAGCAGTACTTC. As protein: CATHRDRESEQYF.

This sequence joins TRBV5-1 and TRBJ2-5; 7 bases are shared with TRBD2. The length of the CDR3 is 16 residues. Germline CDR1 is SGHRS and CDR2 is YFSETQ. V lost 4 bases and J lost 2; bases outside the gene matches: 11. The CDR3 sequence is CASSSGSSGLQETQYF. For the CDR3, the DNA is TGCGCCAGCAGCAGCGGAAGTAGCGGGCTTCAAGAGACCCAGTACTTC.

This clone has just one count. The chain couples TRBV7-2 to TRBJ1-4; maybe TRBD1 (5 bases). Germline lookup yields CDR1 SGHTA and CDR2 FQGNSA. The CDR3 is 15 residues long. The germline V and J ends were trimmed by 1 base and 5 bases, with 11 bases remaining between them. The CDR3 region is CASSLGGGYNEKLFF. The CDR3, as DNA: TGTGCCAGCAGCTTAGGGGGGGGTTACAATGAAAAACTGTTTTTT.

The chain links TRBV11-2 to TRBJ1-3; the D is unclear. Trimming left V 5 bases short and J 2 bases short, with 10 bases between. The CDR3 runs 14 residues. Germline CDR1 and CDR2: SGHAT and FQNNGV. The DNA for the CDR3 is TGTGCCAGCAGCCCGCGGAGGGCTGGAAACACCATATATTTT. Translating it yields CASSPRRAGNTIYF.

The chain combines TRBV11-2 with TRBJ2-5; 8 bases line up with TRBD2. CDR3 length: 16 amino acids. J lost 1 base, V lost 3 bases, and 7 bases had no gene match. From germline, CDR1 is SGHAT and CDR2 FQNNGV. CDR3 region: CASSFGLAGVQETQYF. The DNA for the CDR3 is TGTGCCAGCAGCTTCGGTCTAGCGGGCGTCCAAGAGACCCAGTACTTC.

J is TRBJ1-2 and V is TRBV6-5, with 8 bases lining up with TRBD1. Trimming at V came to 6 bases and at J to 8 bases, leaving 11 bases not matched to a gene. This CDR3 is 14 amino acids long. Germline V gene data show CDR1 as MNHEY and CDR2 as SVGAGI. The CDR3 reads CASRSSGGLGGYTF. CDR3 nucleotide sequence: TGTGCCAGCAGGTCCTCAGGGGGCTTGGGAGGCTACACCTTC.

The J gene is TRBJ1-1, the V gene TRBV6-5; TRBD1 might be the D (6 bases). V dropped 5 bases and J dropped 5 bases, with 15 bases sitting between them. This CDR3 comprises 14 residues. Germline lookup yields CDR1 MNHEY and CDR2 SVGAGI. The CDR3 nucleotides are TGTGCCAGCAGTCCCGGACAGAGGCGGACTGAAGCTTTCTTT. Translation gives CASSPGQRRTEAFF.

Only a few counts were recorded for this clone. The V and J genes are TRBV2 and TRBJ2-1; D possibly corresponds to TRBD1 (5 bases). This CDR3 is built from 14 residues. In germline, CDR1 is SNHLY, CDR2 FYNNEI. V was trimmed by 4 bases and J by 4 bases, leaving 11 bases between them. Here the CDR3 DNA reads TGTGCCAGCAGTGCCCAGGGCACATACAATGAGCAGTTCTTC. This codes for CASSAQGTYNEQFF.

The chain uses TRBV30 and TRBJ1-4, with TRBD1 identical over 8 bases. Germline assignment: CDR1 GTSNPN and CDR2 SVGIG (reference sequence). Trimming removed 6 bases from V and 0 bases from J; junction bases left unmatched: 3. This CDR3 has 14 residues. As DNA, the CDR3 is TGTGCCTGTCCGACAGGGGCAACTAATGAAAAACTGTTTTTT. The encoded protein is CACPTGATNEKLFF.

The V call is TRBV28, the J call TRBJ1-4; no clear D gene. CDR3 length: 12 amino acids. Trimming stripped 2 bases from V and 5 bases from J, with 3 bases between. From germline, CDR1 is MDHEN and CDR2 SYDVKM. The DNA of the CDR3 is TGTGCCAGCAGTTTACCAAATGAAAAACTGTTTTTT. Encoded protein: CASSLPNEKLFF. The whole variable domain, filled in from reference TRBV28 and TRBJ1-4, reads DVKVTQSSRYLVKRTGEKVFLECVQDMDHENMFWYRQDPGLGLRLIYFSYDVKMKEKGDIPEGYSVSREKKERFSLILESASTNQTSMYLCASSLPNEKLFFGSGTQLSVL.

This clone was seen just once. The V gene is TRBV11-3, the J gene TRBJ2-1, with 7 bases that match TRBD1. The CDR3 runs to 15 residues. In germline, CDR1 is SGHNT, CDR2 YENEEA. The V gene end was trimmed by 5 bases and the J gene end by 0 bases; junction bases not matched to a gene: 4. This CDR3 reads CASSADRDSYNEQFF. CDR3 bases: TGTGCCAGCAGCGCAGACAGGGACTCCTACAATGAGCAGTTCTTC.

The rearrangement joins TRBV7-9 to TRBJ2-1; weak D call: TRBD2 (6 bases). V gave up 5 bases and J gave up 9 bases, with 14 bases separating them. CDR3 length: 13 residues. In germline, CDR1 is SEHNR, CDR2 FQNEAQ (reference sequence). DNA of the CDR3: TGTGCCAGCAGCAGACTAGGGACCGGTGAGCAGTTCTTC. Protein sequence: CASSRLGTGEQFF.

The chain is built from TRBV6-2 or TRBV6-3 and TRBJ1-2, with D hard to call. The V end lost 5 bases, the J end lost 8 bases, and 15 bases lay between the germline ends. The CDR3 covers 13 residues. Germline-derived CDR1 and CDR2 are MNHEY and SVGEGT. The DNA of the CDR3 is TGTGCCAGCAGTCCCCTTCCCGGGATAGGCTACACCTTC. The encoded protein is CASSPLPGIGYTF.

The J gene is TRBJ1-1, the V gene TRBV29-1; 7 nucleotides align to TRBD1. This CDR3 spans 13 amino acids. The germline V gene has CDR1 SQVTM and CDR2 ANQGSEA. V gave up 8 bases and J gave up 2 bases; unmatched junction bases: 8. The CDR3, as DNA: TGCAGCATCCGCCGGGACAGTAACACTGAAGCTTTCTTT. This codes for CSIRRDSNTEAFF.

This clone was counted between two and nine times. Written as DNA, the CDR3 is TGTGCCAGTAGTGCCAGACAGGGGGGCGGCTATGGCTACACCTTC. This encodes CASSARQGGGYGYTF. The chain recombines TRBV19 with TRBJ1-2, with 9 bases that match TRBD1. The CDR3 sequence is 15 residues long. After removal of 5 bases from V and 4 bases from J, the junction contained 8 bases not matched to a gene. Looked up from germline, CDR1 is LNHDA and CDR2 is SQIVND (reference sequence).

This sequence joins TRBV5-1 and TRBJ1-1, with 8 nucleotides matching TRBD1. Germline values: CDR1 SGHRS, CDR2 YFSETQ. CDR3 length: 14 residues. J lost 4 bases, V lost 4 bases, and 6 bases had no gene match. The CDR3 loop reads CASSRGQGGTEAFF. The CDR3 DNA follows: TGCGCCAGCAGCCGCGGACAGGGCGGCACTGAAGCTTTCTTT.

J is TRBJ2-7 and V is TRBV2, with TRBD1 identical over 7 bases. In germline, CDR1 is SNHLY, CDR2 FYNNEI. The CDR3 sequence is 15 residues long. The ends lost 4 bases at V and 6 bases at J; junction bases unmatched: 12. In DNA, the CDR3 is TGTGCCAGCAGTGCCACAGGGGCAGGCACAGGCGAGCAGTACTTC. Its translation is CASSATGAGTGEQYF.

As to this clone: Other DNA sequences in the same sample also yield this CDR3. The CDR3 here is CASSLLPGQGSYEQYF. In nucleotides, the CDR3 is TGTGCCAGCAGTTTATTACCGGGACAGGGGAGCTACGAGCAGTACTTC. The V and J genes are TRBV28 and TRBJ2-7; 10 positions agree with TRBD1. This CDR3 comprises 16 residues. Trimming took 1 base from V and 3 from J; bases not matched to a gene: 6. The germline CDR1 and CDR2 sequences are MDHEN and SYDVKM.

This chain links TRBV3-1 (or the pseudogene TRBV3-2) with TRBJ1-5; D gene ambiguous. CDR3 length: 13 residues. V lost 4 bases and J 3 bases, leaving 7 bases between the germline ends. Germline CDR1 is LGHDT and CDR2 is YNNKEL (reference sequence). CDR3 protein: CASSRGVNQPQHF. Here the CDR3 DNA reads TGTGCCAGCAGCCGCGGGGTCAATCAGCCCCAGCATTTT.

In regard to this clone: Compared with germline, one end of the junction differs, possibly owing to a read error. The gene calls are TRBV2 and TRBJ2-2; 7 nucleotides agree with TRBD2. Germline V CDR1 and CDR2: SNHLY, FYNNEI. This CDR3 spans 16 amino acids. The CDR3 DNA reads as TGTGCCCGCAGGCCATTGGGGGGGGTTAGCACCGGGGAGCTGTTTTTT. Translation gives CARRPLGGVSTGELFF.